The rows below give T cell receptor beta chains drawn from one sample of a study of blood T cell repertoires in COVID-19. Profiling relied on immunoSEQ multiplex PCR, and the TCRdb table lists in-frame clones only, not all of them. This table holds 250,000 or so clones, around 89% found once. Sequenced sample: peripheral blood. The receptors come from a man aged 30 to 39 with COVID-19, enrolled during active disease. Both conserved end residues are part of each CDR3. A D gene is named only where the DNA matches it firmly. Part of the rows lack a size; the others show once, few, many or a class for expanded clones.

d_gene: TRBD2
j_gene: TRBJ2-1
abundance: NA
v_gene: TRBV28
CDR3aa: CASSLPSGIINEQFF
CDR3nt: TGTGCCAGCAGTTTACCTAGCGGGATCATCAATGAGCAGTTCTTC

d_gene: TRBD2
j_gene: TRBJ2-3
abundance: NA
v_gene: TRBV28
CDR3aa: CASRPSGTDTQYF
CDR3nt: TGTGCCAGCAGGCCTAGCGGGACAGATACGCAGTATTTT

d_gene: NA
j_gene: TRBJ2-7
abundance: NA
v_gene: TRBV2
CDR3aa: CASSTRDSSYEQYF
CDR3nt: TGTGCCAGCAGTACTAGGGACTCCTCCTACGAGCAGTACTTC

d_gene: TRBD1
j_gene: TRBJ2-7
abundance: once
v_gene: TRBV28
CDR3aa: CASRAYNRGMEQYF
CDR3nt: TGTGCCAGCAGAGCCTATAACAGGGGGATGGAGCAGTACTTC

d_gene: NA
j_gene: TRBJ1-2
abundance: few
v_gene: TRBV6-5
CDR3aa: CASSRARGYGYTF
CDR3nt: TGTGCCAGCAGCCGCGCCCGGGGTTACGGCTACACCTTC

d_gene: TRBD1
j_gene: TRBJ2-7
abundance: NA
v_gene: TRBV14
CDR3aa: CASSLYRGTYEQYF
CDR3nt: TGTGCCAGCAGCCTCTACAGGGGGACTTACGAGCAGTACTTC

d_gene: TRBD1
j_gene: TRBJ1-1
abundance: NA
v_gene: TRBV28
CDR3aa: CASSFVRPGQGGTEAFF
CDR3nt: TGTGCCAGCAGTTTCGTTCGACCGGGACAGGGGGGCACTGAAGCTTTCTTT

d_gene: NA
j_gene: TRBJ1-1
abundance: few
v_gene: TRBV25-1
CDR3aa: CASSELDNMNTEAFF
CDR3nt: TGTGCCAGCAGTGAATTGGACAATATGAACACTGAAGCTTTCTTT

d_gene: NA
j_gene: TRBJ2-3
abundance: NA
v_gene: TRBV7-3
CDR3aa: CASSLTLPDTQYF
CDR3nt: TGTGCCAGCAGCTTAACTCTCCCAGATACGCAGTATTTT

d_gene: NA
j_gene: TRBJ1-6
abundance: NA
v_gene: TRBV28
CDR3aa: CASTPPRSSYNSPLHF
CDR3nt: TGTGCCAGCACACCGCCGCGGAGCTCCTATAATTCACCCCTCCACTTT

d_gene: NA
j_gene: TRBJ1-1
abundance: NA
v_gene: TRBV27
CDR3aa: CASSLGLNTEAFF
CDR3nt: TGTGCCAGCAGTTTGGGGCTGAACACTGAAGCTTTCTTT

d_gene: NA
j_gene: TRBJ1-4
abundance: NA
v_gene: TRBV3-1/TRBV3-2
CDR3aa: CASSQDRRRATATNEKLFF
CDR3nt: TGTGCCAGCAGCCAAGATCGACGCCGCGCGACAGCAACTAATGAAAAACTGTTTTTT

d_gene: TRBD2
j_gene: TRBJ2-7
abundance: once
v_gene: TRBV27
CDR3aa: CASSRGDVLAGYEQYF
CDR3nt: TGTGCCAGCAGTAGGGGTGATGTGCTAGCGGGCTACGAGCAGTACTTC

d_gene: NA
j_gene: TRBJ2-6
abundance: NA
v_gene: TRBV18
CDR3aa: CASSPRGGEAGANVLTF
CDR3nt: TGTGCCAGCTCACCACGAGGCGGGGAAGCTGGGGCCAACGTCCTGACTTTC

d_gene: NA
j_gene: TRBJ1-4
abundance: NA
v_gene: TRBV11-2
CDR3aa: CASSLREKLFF
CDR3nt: TGTGCCAGCAGCTTGAGGGAAAAACTGTTTTTT

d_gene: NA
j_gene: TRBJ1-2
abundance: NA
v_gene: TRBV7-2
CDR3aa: CASSLGPSNYGYTF
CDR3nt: TGTGCCAGCAGCTTAGGTCCGTCTAACTATGGCTACACCTTC

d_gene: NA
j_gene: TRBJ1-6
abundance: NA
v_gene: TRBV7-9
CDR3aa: CASSLVDSSSPLHF
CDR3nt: TGTGCCAGCAGCTTAGTGGACAGTTCCTCACCCCTCCACTTT

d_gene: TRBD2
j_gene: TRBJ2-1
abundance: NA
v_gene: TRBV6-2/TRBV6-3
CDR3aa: CASSPMMSGGLGVEFF
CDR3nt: TGTGCCAGCAGTCCCATGATGAGCGGGGGGCTAGGAGTAGAGTTCTTC

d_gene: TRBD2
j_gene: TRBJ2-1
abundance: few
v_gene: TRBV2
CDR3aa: CASRGSYRNEQFF
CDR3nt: TGTGCCAGTCGCGGGAGTTATCGCAATGAGCAGTTCTTC

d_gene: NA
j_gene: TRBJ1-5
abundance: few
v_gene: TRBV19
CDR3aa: CASSYRFYSNQPQHF
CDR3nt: TGTGCCAGCAGTTACAGGTTCTATAGCAATCAGCCCCAGCATTTT

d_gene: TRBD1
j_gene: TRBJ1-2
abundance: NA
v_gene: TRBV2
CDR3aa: CASSLTGGTNYGYTF
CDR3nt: TGTGCCAGCAGCTTAACAGGGGGAACCAACTATGGCTACACCTTC

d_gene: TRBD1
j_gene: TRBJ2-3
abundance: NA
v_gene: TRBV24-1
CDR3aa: CATSDWTGGMGTDTQYF
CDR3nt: TGTGCCACCAGTGATTGGACAGGGGGAATGGGCACAGATACGCAGTATTTT

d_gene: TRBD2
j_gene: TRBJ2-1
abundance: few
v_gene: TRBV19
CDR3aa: CASSIQTSGGGEQFF
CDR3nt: TGTGCCAGTAGTATTCAGACTAGCGGGGGAGGTGAGCAGTTCTTC

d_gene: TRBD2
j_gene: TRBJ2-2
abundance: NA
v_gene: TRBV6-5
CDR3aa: CASSYSASGSTGELFF
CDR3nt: TGTGCCAGCAGTTACTCGGCTAGCGGGAGCACCGGGGAGCTGTTTTTT

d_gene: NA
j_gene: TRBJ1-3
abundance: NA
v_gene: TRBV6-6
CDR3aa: CASSYLRAGEGNTIYF
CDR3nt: TGTGCCAGCAGTTACCTCCGGGCGGGCGAAGGAAACACCATATATTTT

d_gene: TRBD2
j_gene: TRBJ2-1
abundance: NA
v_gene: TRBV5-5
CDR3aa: CASSLGWQGGYNEQFF
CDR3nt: TGTGCCAGCAGCTTAGGTTGGCAGGGAGGGTACAATGAGCAGTTCTTC

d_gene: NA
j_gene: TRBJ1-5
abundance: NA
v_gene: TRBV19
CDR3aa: CASRDGLNQPQHF
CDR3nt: TGTGCCAGCCGGGACGGACTAAATCAGCCCCAGCATTTT

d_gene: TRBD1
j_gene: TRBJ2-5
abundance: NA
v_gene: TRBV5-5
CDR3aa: CASSPEPGQGWETQYF
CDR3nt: TGTGCCAGCAGCCCCGAACCCGGACAGGGGTGGGAGACCCAGTACTTC

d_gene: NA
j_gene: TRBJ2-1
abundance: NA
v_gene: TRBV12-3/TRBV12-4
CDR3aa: CASNSGLNNEQFF
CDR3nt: TGTGCCAGCAACTCGGGACTCAACAATGAGCAGTTCTTC

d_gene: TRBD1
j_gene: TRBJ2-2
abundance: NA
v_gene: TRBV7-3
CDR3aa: CASSSKPGGTGELFF
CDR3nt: TGTGCCAGCAGCTCGAAGCCAGGGGGCACCGGGGAGCTGTTTTTT

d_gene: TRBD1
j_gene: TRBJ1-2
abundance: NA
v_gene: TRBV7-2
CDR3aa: CASSLDGQGGSYTF
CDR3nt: TGTGCCAGCAGCTTAGATGGGCAGGGGGGAAGCTACACCTTC

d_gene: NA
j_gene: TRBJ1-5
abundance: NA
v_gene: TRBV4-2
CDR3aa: CASSQDLPSGIMGQPQHF
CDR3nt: TGTGCCAGCAGCCAAGATCTACCTTCAGGAATAATGGGTCAGCCCCAGCATTTT

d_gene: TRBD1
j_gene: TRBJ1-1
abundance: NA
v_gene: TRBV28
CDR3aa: CASTLPGQYQGSAEAFF
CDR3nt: TGTGCCAGCACCCTCCCGGGACAGTATCAAGGGAGCGCTGAAGCTTTCTTT

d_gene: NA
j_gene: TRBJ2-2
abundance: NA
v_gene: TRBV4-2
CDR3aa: CASSQGTVGTGELFF
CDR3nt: TGTGCCAGCAGCCAAGGCACAGTTGGCACCGGGGAGCTGTTTTTT

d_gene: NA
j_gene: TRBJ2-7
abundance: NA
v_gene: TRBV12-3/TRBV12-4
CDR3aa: CASTGDTYEQYF
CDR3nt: TGTGCCAGCACCGGGGACACCTACGAGCAGTACTTC

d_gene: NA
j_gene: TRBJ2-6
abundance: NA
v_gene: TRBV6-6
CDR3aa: CASSKVQSSGANVLTF
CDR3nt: TGTGCCAGCAGTAAAGTACAAAGCTCTGGGGCCAACGTCCTGACTTTC

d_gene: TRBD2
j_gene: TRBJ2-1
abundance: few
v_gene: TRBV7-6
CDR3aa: CASSQGTSGYNEQFF
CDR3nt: TGTGCCAGCAGCCAGGGGACTAGCGGATACAATGAGCAGTTCTTC

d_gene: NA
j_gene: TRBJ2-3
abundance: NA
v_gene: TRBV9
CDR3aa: CASSVETALNTDTQYF
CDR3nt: TGTGCCAGCAGCGTAGAGACAGCCTTAAACACAGATACGCAGTATTTT

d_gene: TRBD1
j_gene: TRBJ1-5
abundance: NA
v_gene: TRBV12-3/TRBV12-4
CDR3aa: CASSETGLQPQHF
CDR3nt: TGTGCCAGCAGTGAGACAGGGTTGCAGCCCCAGCATTTT

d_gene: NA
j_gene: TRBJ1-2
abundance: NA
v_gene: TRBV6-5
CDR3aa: CASNQRGGYGHGYTF
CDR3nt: TGTGCCAGCAACCAACGGGGGGGATACGGGCATGGCTACACCTTC

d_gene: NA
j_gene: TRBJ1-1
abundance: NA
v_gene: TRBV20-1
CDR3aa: CSASPIPREAFF
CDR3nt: TGCAGTGCTAGTCCCATACCCAGGGAAGCTTTCTTT

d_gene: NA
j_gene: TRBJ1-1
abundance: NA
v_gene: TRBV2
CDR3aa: CASTSYMNTEAFF
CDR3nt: TGTGCCAGCACCAGTTACATGAACACTGAAGCTTTCTTT

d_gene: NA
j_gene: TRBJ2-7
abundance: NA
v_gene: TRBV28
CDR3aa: CASEGDNSYEQYF
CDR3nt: TGTGCCAGCGAAGGGGACAACTCCTACGAGCAGTACTTC

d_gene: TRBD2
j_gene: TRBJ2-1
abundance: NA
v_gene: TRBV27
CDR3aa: CASSLIAGGVWDEQFF
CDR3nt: TGTGCCAGCAGTTTAATAGCGGGAGGCGTGTGGGATGAGCAGTTCTTC

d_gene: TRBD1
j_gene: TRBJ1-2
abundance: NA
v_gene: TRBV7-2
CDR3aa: CASSAYAGGPRTNYGYTF
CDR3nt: TGTGCCAGCAGCGCGTATGCAGGGGGCCCTAGGACTAACTATGGCTACACCTTC

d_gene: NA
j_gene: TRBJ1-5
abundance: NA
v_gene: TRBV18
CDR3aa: CASSPSRDQPQHF
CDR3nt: TGTGCCAGCTCACCTTCCAGGGATCAGCCCCAGCATTTT

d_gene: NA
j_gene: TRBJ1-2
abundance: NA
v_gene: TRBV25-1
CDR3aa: CASSGQVTGYTF
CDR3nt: TGTGCCAGCAGTGGACAGGTCACTGGCTACACCTTC

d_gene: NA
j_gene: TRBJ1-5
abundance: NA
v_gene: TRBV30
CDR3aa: CAWSGSGQSNQPQHF
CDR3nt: TGTGCCTGGAGTGGCTCAGGGCAGAGCAATCAGCCCCAGCATTTT

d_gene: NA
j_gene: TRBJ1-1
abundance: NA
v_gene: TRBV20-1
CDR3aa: CSASLAPKTNTEAFF
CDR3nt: TGCAGTGCTAGTTTGGCCCCCAAAACGAACACTGAAGCTTTCTTT

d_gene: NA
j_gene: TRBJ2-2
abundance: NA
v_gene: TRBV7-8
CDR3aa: CASSPGGRGITGELFF
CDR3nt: TGTGCCAGCAGCCCCGGGGGGCGGGGGATCACCGGGGAGCTGTTTTTT

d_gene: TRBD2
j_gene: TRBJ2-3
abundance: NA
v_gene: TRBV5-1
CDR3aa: CASSSLPGGAATDTQYF
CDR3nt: TGCGCCAGCAGCAGCTTGCCGGGGGGAGCCGCCACAGATACGCAGTATTTT

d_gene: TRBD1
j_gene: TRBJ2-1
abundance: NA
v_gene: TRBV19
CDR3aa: CASSIGDRAYYEQFF
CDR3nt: TGTGCCAGTAGTATTGGAGACAGGGCTTACTATGAGCAGTTCTTC

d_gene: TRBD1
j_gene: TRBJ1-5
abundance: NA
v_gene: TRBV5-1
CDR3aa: CASSRTGAGNQPQHF
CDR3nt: TGCGCCAGCAGCAGGACAGGGGCGGGAAATCAGCCCCAGCATTTT

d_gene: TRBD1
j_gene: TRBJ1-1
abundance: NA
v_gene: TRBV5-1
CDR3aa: CASSPGLRGLDTEAFF
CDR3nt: TGCGCCAGCAGTCCGGGGTTAAGGGGGCTGGACACTGAAGCTTTCTTT

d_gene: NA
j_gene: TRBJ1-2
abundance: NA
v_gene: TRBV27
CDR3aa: CASSLSGDYGYTF
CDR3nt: TGTGCCAGCAGTTTATCAGGGGACTATGGCTACACCTTC

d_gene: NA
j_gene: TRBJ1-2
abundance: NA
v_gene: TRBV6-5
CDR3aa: CASTVVPDSWYGYTF
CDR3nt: TGTGCCAGCACCGTAGTACCGGACAGCTGGTATGGCTACACCTTC